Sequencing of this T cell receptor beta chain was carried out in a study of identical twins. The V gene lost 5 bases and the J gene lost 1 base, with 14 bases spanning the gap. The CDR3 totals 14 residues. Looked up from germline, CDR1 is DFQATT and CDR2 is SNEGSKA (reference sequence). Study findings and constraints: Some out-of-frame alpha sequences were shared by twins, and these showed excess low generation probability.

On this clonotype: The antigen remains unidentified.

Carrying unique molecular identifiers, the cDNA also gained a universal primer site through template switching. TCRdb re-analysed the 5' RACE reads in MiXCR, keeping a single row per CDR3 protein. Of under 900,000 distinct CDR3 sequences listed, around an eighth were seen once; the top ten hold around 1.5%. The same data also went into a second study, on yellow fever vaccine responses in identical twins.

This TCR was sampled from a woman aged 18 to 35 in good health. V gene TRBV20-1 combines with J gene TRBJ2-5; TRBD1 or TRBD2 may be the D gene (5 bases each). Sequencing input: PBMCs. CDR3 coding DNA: TGCAGTGCTGGGGGTTTACCACCCCAAGAGACCCAGTACTTC. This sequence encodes CSAGGLPPQETQYF.